This entry lists 32 T cell receptor beta chains sequenced from one sample in a study of molecular identifiers for immune sequencing clone quantification. TCRdb reprocessed the PCR reads via MiXCR and lists one record per CDR3 protein. The sample has a few hundred thousand distinct CDR3 sequences; roughly 24% are singletons. The sample was naive CD8+ T cells from blood, with Jurkat cell RNA spiked in. The subset is: FACS-sorted CD8+CD4-CCR7+CD45RA+ naive T cells. The source is a human donor in good health. Some libraries in this study had Jurkat cell RNA spiked in.

This clonotype was counted many times. V gene TRBV28 combines with J gene TRBJ2-3; 16 nucleotides align to TRBD2. CDR3 length: 20 residues. Germline CDR1 MDHEN, CDR2 SYDVKM. The junction had 9 bases not matched to a gene; V was cut back by 1 base and J by 2 bases. CDR3 DNA sequence: TGTGCCAGCAGTTTATTACCGGGACTAGCGGGAGGGGGTGCCACAGATACGCAGTATTTT. Translating gives CASSLLPGLAGGGATDTQYF.

The rearrangement links TRBV4-2 to TRBJ1-2; D call uncertain. Looked up from germline, CDR1 is LGHNA and CDR2 is YNFKEQ. The V and J ends lost 4 bases and 1 base respectively, with 16 bases between them. The CDR3 has 16 amino acids. CDR3 amino acids: CASSRTDRTVNYGYTF. The CDR3 nucleotides read TGTGCCAGCAGCCGAACAGACCGAACCGTTAACTATGGCTACACCTTC.

The rearrangement uses TRBV2 and TRBJ2-1, with 10 nucleotides matching TRBD2. V lost 4 bases, J lost 10 bases, and 7 bases stayed unmatched. CDR3 length: 14 amino acids. Looked up from germline, CDR1 is SNHLY and CDR2 is FYNNEI. CDR3 nucleotides: TGTGCCAGCAGTGGGGTAGCGGGGGGCCTAGAGCAGTTCTTC. Translating gives CASSGVAGGLEQFF.

This clonotype was counted many times. This chain uses TRBV14 with TRBJ2-7, with 8 bases lining up with TRBD2. The CDR3 is made up of 16 amino acids. J lost 0 bases, V lost 0 bases, and 4 bases had no gene match. The germline V gene encodes CDR1 SGHDN and CDR2 FVKESK. CDR3 protein: CASSQDRGLDSYEQYF. The CDR3 region has the DNA TGTGCCAGCAGCCAAGATCGGGGACTAGACTCCTACGAGCAGTACTTC.

The chain carries TRBV6-2 or TRBV6-3 and TRBJ1-2; D is ambiguous. The germline V and J ends were trimmed by 2 bases and 8 bases, with 15 bases remaining between them. The CDR3 is made up of 14 amino acids. Germline loops: CDR1 MNHEY, CDR2 SVGEGT. The CDR3 sequence is CASSYRPEAWGYTF. The CDR3 coding sequence is TGTGCCAGCAGTTACCGGCCGGAGGCCTGGGGCTACACCTTC.

With respect to this clonotype: Since no conserved phenylalanine or tryptophan closes the CDR3, a read error is the likely cause. J is TRBJ1-1 and V is TRBV6-2 or TRBV6-3; 7 bases agree with TRBD1. Germline V gene data show CDR1 as MNHEY and CDR2 as SVGEGT. V was clipped by 5 bases and J by 6 bases; unmatched bases: 6. The CDR3 is 13 amino acids. The CDR3 sequence is CASSRDRVAEAFS. The CDR3 bases are TGTGCCAGCAGTCGAGACAGGGTGGCTGAAGCTTTCTCT.

For the CDR3, the DNA is TGTGCCTGGAGTGTTGAGGGGGGACTCGAAGTGACCCAGTACTTC. It translates to CAWSVEGGLEVTQYF. The gene calls are TRBV30 and TRBJ2-5; D tentatively fits TRBD1 or TRBD2 (6 bases each). Germline loops: CDR1 GTSNPN, CDR2 SVGIG (reference sequence). The CDR3 sequence is 15 residues long. Trimming pared 0 bases from V and 7 bases from J, leaving 18 bases between. Variable domain in full (rest from reference TRBV30 and TRBJ2-5): SQTIHQWPATLVQPVGSPLSLECTVEGTSNPNLYWYRQAAGRGLQLLFYSVGIGQISSEVPQNLSASRPQDRQFILSSKKLLLSDSGFYLCAWSVEGGLEVTQYFGPGTRLLVL.

This clonotype occurred a few times. The chain recombines TRBV30 with TRBJ1-1; D is unclear. The ends were cut back, 0 bases at V and 5 bases at J, with 10 bases in the middle. The CDR3 extends over 13 amino acids. The germline V gene encodes CDR1 GTSNPN and CDR2 SVGIG (reference sequence). This chain's CDR3 is CAWSVEGSTEAFF. DNA for the CDR3: TGTGCCTGGAGTGTAGAGGGTTCGACTGAAGCTTTCTTT.

As regards this clonotype: Here the CDR3 omits its conserved ending phenylalanine or tryptophan, so a read error is the likely source. The chain joins TRBV4-2 to TRBJ2-7; TRBD1 agrees at 8 bases. The V and J ends lost 4 bases and 1 base, in that order; junction bases with no gene match: 3. The V gene's germline CDR1 is LGHNA and CDR2 YNFKEQ. The length of the CDR3 is 14 residues. As DNA, the CDR3 is TGTGCCAGCAGCCCATGGACAGGGTCCTACGAGCAGTACATC. This gives the protein CASSPWTGSYEQYI.

About this clonotype itself: The junction departs from germline at one end; a sequencing error may be responsible. The chain is built from TRBV4-3 and TRBJ2-7; D unresolved. Germline V gene data show CDR1 as LGHNA and CDR2 as YSLEER. This CDR3 has 13 residues. The CDR3 here is CAGSQVLGYEQYF. In DNA form, the CDR3 reads TGCGCCGGCAGCCAAGTCTTAGGCTACGAGCAGTACTTC.

The gene calls are TRBV12-3 or TRBV12-4 and TRBJ2-3; perhaps TRBD1 as D (6 bases). CDR3 length: 16 amino acids. The V gene lost 2 bases and the J gene lost 0 bases, with 12 bases spanning the gap. The CDR3 protein is CASSLKGELSTDTQYF. The CDR3 DNA reads TGTGCCAGCAGTTTAAAGGGGGAACTTAGCACAGATACGCAGTATTTT.

This clonotype occurred a few times. The chain joins TRBV20-1 to TRBJ2-3; tentative D call: TRBD2 (5 bases). Trimming took 0 bases from V and 2 from J, leaving 15 bases between them. Germline CDR1 DFQATT, CDR2 SNEGSKA (reference sequence). This CDR3 has 16 amino acids. As DNA, the CDR3 is TGCAGTGCTAGAGAACCGTACTCGGGGTACACAGATACGCAGTATTTT. It specifies CSAREPYSGYTDTQYF.

This clonotype turned up a few times. The chain combines TRBV7-9 with TRBJ1-1; D remains unclear. The CDR3 runs 12 residues. Germline lookup yields CDR1 SEHNR and CDR2 FQNEAQ (reference sequence). Trimming took 3 bases from V and 7 from J, leaving 9 bases between them. CDR3 DNA sequence: TGTGCCAGCAGCTTGGCGCATGATGAAGCTTTCTTT. This codes for CASSLAHDEAFF.

This clonotype appeared a few times. J is TRBJ2-7 and V is TRBV4-1; 7 nucleotides agree with TRBD2. The CDR3 is 16 residues long. Germline CDR1 reads MGHRA; CDR2 reads YSYEKL. The V gene end was trimmed by 0 bases and the J gene end by 1 base; junction bases not matched to a gene: 6. The CDR3 bases are TGCGCCAGCAGCCAAGACCTCGCTAGCGGATCCTACGAGCAGTACTTC. Protein sequence: CASSQDLASGSYEQYF.

This clonotype was observed a handful of times. The V call is TRBV27, the J call TRBJ2-3; possible D gene TRBD2, 5 bases. Trimming took off 6 bases at V and 3 bases at J, with 16 bases between the two ends. The CDR3 is made up of 15 amino acids. In germline, CDR1 is MNHEY, CDR2 SMNVEV (reference sequence). Here the CDR3 reads CASSGLWGLTDTQYF. CDR3 bases: TGTGCCAGCAGCGGACTGTGGGGTCTGACAGATACGCAGTATTTT.

The chain joins TRBV6-6 to TRBJ1-5; 10 bases fit TRBD1. The CDR3 runs 14 residues. Trimming cost V 4 bases and J 4 bases; bases outside gene matches: 1. The V gene's germline CDR1 is MNHNY and CDR2 SVGAGI (reference sequence). The chain's CDR3 is CASSWTGGNQPQHF. The CDR3 coding sequence is TGTGCCAGCAGTTGGACAGGGGGAAATCAGCCCCAGCATTTT.

The chain uses TRBV20-1 and TRBJ2-1, with 8 bases that match TRBD2. Unmatched junction bases numbered 1, after V lost 2 bases and J lost 10 bases. This CDR3 comprises 11 residues. CDR1 is DFQATT, CDR2 SNEGSKA, per germline (reference sequence). CDR3 region: CSARRTSEQFF. Written as DNA, the CDR3 is TGCAGTGCTAGAAGGACTAGCGAGCAGTTCTTC.

Ten or more counts support this clonotype. V and J are TRBV18 and TRBJ1-1, with TRBD1 as a possible D gene (6 bases). There are 16 residues in the CDR3. Germline CDR1 reads KGHSH; CDR2 reads LQKENI. Trimming removed 1 base at V and 4 bases at J, with 16 bases between. CDR3 coding DNA: TGTGCCAGCTCACCACGGTCAGGGGTTGTTGGCACTGAAGCTTTCTTT. It translates to CASSPRSGVVGTEAFF. The full variable domain, in which reference TRBV18 and TRBJ1-1 provide the parts outside the CDR3, is NAGVMQNPRHLVRRRGQEARLRCSPMKGHSHVYWYRQLPEEGLKFMVYLQKENIIDESGMPKERFSAEFPKEGPSILRIQQVVRGDSAAYFCASSPRSGVVGTEAFFGQGTRLTVV.

This clonotype has at least ten counts. V usage is TRBV6-6 and J usage is TRBJ2-7; TRBD1 matches 8 bases. The CDR3 is 16 amino acids. J gave up 5 bases and V 0 bases, and 9 bases lay outside the gene matches. Germline lookup yields CDR1 MNHNY and CDR2 SVGAGI (reference sequence). The CDR3 DNA sequence: TGTGCCAGCAGTTACTCTATGTGGACAGGGAAGGACGAGCAGTACTTC. Its translation: CASSYSMWTGKDEQYF.

This clonotype was counted a few times. The chain recombines TRBV3-1 with TRBJ2-5; D perhaps matches TRBD1 (5 bases). The CDR3 sequence is 15 residues long. Germline V gives CDR1 LGHDT, CDR2 YNNKEL (reference sequence). V was pared by 0 bases and J by 3 bases, with 11 bases between. The chain's CDR3 is CASSQETVTEETQYF. The CDR3 DNA follows: TGTGCCAGCAGCCAAGAGACCGTGACAGAAGAGACCCAGTACTTC.

V usage is TRBV11-2 and J usage is TRBJ1-1; the D is unclear. The germline V gene has CDR1 SGHAT and CDR2 FQNNGV. Trimming pared 1 base from V and 5 bases from J, leaving 8 bases between. This CDR3 has 13 residues. CDR3 coding DNA: TGTGCCAGCAGCTTAGTTGGGGAGACTGAAGCTTTCTTT. It codes for CASSLVGETEAFF. The complete variable domain, with remaining parts taken from reference TRBV11-2 and TRBJ1-1, reads EAGVAQSPRYKIIEKRQSVAFWCNPISGHATLYWYQQILGQGPKLLIQFQNNGVVDDSQLPKDRFSAERLKGVDSTLKIQPAKLEDSAVYLCASSLVGETEAFFGQGTRLTVV.

This clonotype was counted ten times or more. This chain connects TRBV7-9 to TRBJ1-4; 10 positions match TRBD1. Germline CDR1 SEHNR, CDR2 FQNEAQ (reference sequence). The CDR3 consists of 18 residues. The V and J ends lost 5 bases and 3 bases, in that order; junction bases with no gene match: 12. CDR3 residues: CASSRLPGQGSSNEKLFF. As DNA, the CDR3 is TGTGCCAGCAGCCGACTTCCGGGACAGGGGTCGTCTAATGAAAAACTGTTTTTT.

This chain links TRBV27 with TRBJ1-5, with D uncertain. V was clipped by 1 base and J by 2 bases, with 6 bases between them. CDR1 is MNHEY and CDR2 is SMNVEV in the germline V gene (reference sequence). The length of the CDR3 is 14 residues. Here the CDR3 reads CASSLLTGNQPQHF. CDR3 bases: TGTGCCAGCAGTTTATTGACGGGCAATCAGCCCCAGCATTTT.

CDR3 DNA: TGTGCCAGCAGCTCGCCTCTCATAGCGGGGAGCTACGAGCAGTACTTC. It encodes CASSSPLIAGSYEQYF. The rearrangement uses TRBV7-9 and TRBJ2-7; 8 nucleotides line up with TRBD2. V dropped 4 bases and J dropped 3; count of bases not matched to a gene: 11. The CDR3 spans 16 residues. From germline, CDR1 is SEHNR and CDR2 FQNEAQ (reference sequence).

This clonotype has a count of ten or more. CDR3 sequence: CASSLGLGSYEQYF. In nucleotides, the CDR3 is TGTGCCAGCAGCTTAGGCCTTGGGTCCTACGAGCAGTACTTC. The chain is built from TRBV7-2 and TRBJ2-7; unclear D gene. Germline CDR1 is SGHTA and CDR2 is FQGNSA. Trimming took off 1 base at V and 1 base at J, with 8 bases between the two ends. The CDR3 length is 14 residues. The full variable domain, with the rest looked up from reference TRBV7-2 and TRBJ2-7, is GAGVSQSPSNKVTEKGKDVELRCDPISGHTALYWYRQSLGQGLEFLIYFQGNSAPDKSGLPSDRFSAERTGGSVSTLTIQRTQQEDSAVYLCASSLGLGSYEQYFGPGTRLTVT.

Of note for this clonotype: This could be a read error, since a much larger clone is one nucleotide away. The chain links TRBV7-9 to TRBJ1-1; TRBD1 aligns across 9 bases. The CDR3 is 14 residues long. The germline CDR1 and CDR2 sequences are SEHNR and FQNEAQ (reference sequence). The CDR3, as DNA: TGTGCCAACAGCTTAAGGTGGACAGGGGATGAAGCTTTCTTT. As protein: CANSLRWTGDEAFF.

The gene calls are TRBV13 and TRBJ2-3; D may be TRBD1 or TRBD2 (5 bases each). V dropped 5 bases and J dropped 10 bases, with 19 bases sitting between them. The CDR3 is 14 residues long. CDR1 and CDR2 from the germline V gene are PRHDT and FYEKMQ (reference sequence). The CDR3 DNA reads as TGTGCCAGCAGCCCCCGCCCGCAGGGCGGGCCGCAGTATTTT. This gives the protein CASSPRPQGGPQYF.

In regard to this clonotype: A much bigger clone sits one base away, suggesting this may be a read error. The chain recombines TRBV7-9 with TRBJ2-5, with D hard to call. The CDR3 has 12 residues. V lost 8 bases, J lost 7 bases, and 14 bases lay in between. Germline CDR1 SEHNR, CDR2 FQNEAQ (reference sequence). CDR3 nucleotide sequence: TGTGCCAGCTGCCCCCCCGGGTTGACCCAGTACTTC. This translates into CASCPPGLTQYF.

Concerning this clonotype: This may stem from a read error, because a much larger clone lies one nucleotide away. The genes are TRBV7-9 and TRBJ2-5, with D possibly being TRBD2 (5 bases). The CDR3 covers 12 residues. Germline values: CDR1 SEHNR, CDR2 FQNEAQ (reference sequence). CDR3 DNA sequence: TGTGCCAGCCTCGGGGTCCAAGAGACCCGGTACTTC. It codes for CASLGVQETRYF.

About this clonotype itself: Just one base apart from a much larger clone, this may be a read error. The chain is built from TRBV27 and TRBJ2-6; tentatively, D is TRBD2 (6 bases). The CDR3 runs to 17 residues. The germline CDR1 and CDR2 sequences are MNHEY and SMNVEV (reference sequence). The CDR3 loop is CASSAGGPNSGANVPTF. The CDR3 bases are TGTGCCAGCAGTGCCGGGGGTCCAAACTCTGGGGCCAACGTCCCGACTTTC.

This clonotype was counted between two and nine times. The gene calls are TRBV30 and TRBJ2-2; D is ambiguous. The CDR3 runs to 11 residues. The germline V gene has CDR1 GTSNPN and CDR2 SVGIG (reference sequence). The ends were cut back, 2 bases at V and 3 bases at J, with 1 base in the middle. CDR3 coding DNA: TGTGCCTGGAGTCACACCGGGGAGCTGTTTTTT. Translation: CAWSHTGELFF.

This clonotype was counted a few times. This chain joins TRBV27 and TRBJ2-7; D is perhaps TRBD1 or TRBD2 (5 bases each). Germline V gives CDR1 MNHEY, CDR2 SMNVEV (reference sequence). Between the trimmed V and J ends, which lost 6 bases and 4 bases, there was a span of 19 bases. The CDR3 extends over 15 amino acids. The CDR3 nucleotides are TGTGCCAGCAGCCCCCGGGGTGTTTGGGGGTACGAGCAGTACTTC. Protein: CASSPRGVWGYEQYF.